The T cell receptor (beta chain) under discussion was sequenced for a study of blood T cell repertoires in COVID-19. Study overall: Whether acute or convalescent, the COVID-19 samples came from the United States, Italy and Spain. Sample material is recorded as cDNA or gDNA derived from T cells, B-cell-depleted T cells, or PBMCs.

This clone was found many times. Produced via immunoSEQ multiplex PCR; TCRdb's table is partial and in-frame only. The sample lists some 240,000 clones; roughly four fifths were seen once. CDR3 size: 15 residues. Germline trimming cut 4 bases from V and 2 bases from J; bases unmatched to any gene: 4. Germline assignment: CDR1 SGHRS and CDR2 YFSETQ. This clonotype originated in a woman aged 60-75 years with active or convalescent COVID-19. The sequencing sample was made of peripheral blood. This chain connects TRBV5-1 to TRBJ1-2, with 11 bases that match TRBD1. The CDR3 sequence is CASSRDRGSNYGYTF. CDR3 bases: TGCGCCAGCAGCCGGGACAGGGGGTCCAACTATGGCTACACCTTC.